The 13 T cell receptor beta chains given below trace back to one sample, sequenced in a study of PD-L1 blockade in urothelial cancer. Sequencing used immunoSEQ multiplex PCR; TCRdb keeps in-frame clones, though not all of them. The sample records roughly 52,000 clones, about four fifths being singletons. Documented time point: pretreatment peripheral blood. Sequenced here: PBMCs, sampled around atezolizumab (anti-PD-L1) treatment. These receptors were collected from an older man with urothelial cancer.

The J gene is TRBJ2-3, the V gene TRBV7-9, with D perhaps TRBD2 (6 bases). This CDR3 is built from 16 residues. Trimming took 3 bases from V and 2 from J, leaving 15 bases between them. The germline V gene has CDR1 SEHNR and CDR2 FQNEAQ (reference sequence). The CDR3 here is CASSLRIAEYTDTQYF. CDR3 nucleotides: TGTGCCAGCAGCTTGAGGATAGCGGAGTACACAGATACGCAGTATTTT.

By share of the sample, this clone is medium-sized (0.01 to 0.1%). This chain's CDR3 is CASSFLAGLSAYEQYF. CDR3 DNA: TGTGCCAGCAGTTTTTTAGCGGGGCTGTCCGCCTACGAGCAGTACTTC. The chain joins TRBV7-9 to TRBJ2-7; 8 nucleotides match TRBD2. J was trimmed by 2 bases and V by 6 bases; bases with no gene match: 12. The CDR3 contains 16 residues. Germline values: CDR1 SEHNR, CDR2 FQNEAQ (reference sequence).

The genes are TRBV5-1 and TRBJ1-2; 8 bases align to TRBD1. This CDR3 region has 13 residues. Germline V gene lookup returns CDR1 SGHRS and CDR2 YFSETQ. The junction had 9 bases not matched to a gene; V was cut back by 4 bases and J by 10 bases. This CDR3 reads CASSEGQVSVYTF. Written as DNA, the CDR3 is TGCGCCAGCAGCGAGGGACAGGTCTCGGTCTACACCTTC.

This sequence joins TRBV4-1 and TRBJ2-1; 7 nucleotides align to TRBD1. The CDR3 is made up of 17 amino acids. Trimming cost V 4 bases and J 2 bases; bases outside gene matches: 11. CDR1 and CDR2 from the germline V gene are MGHRA and YSYEKL. CDR3 amino acids: CASSRHHRGSAYNEQFF. In DNA form, the CDR3 reads TGCGCCAGCAGCCGCCACCACAGGGGTAGCGCCTACAATGAGCAGTTCTTC.

V is TRBV6-6 and J is TRBJ2-1, with 7 bases aligning to TRBD2. Germline V lookup: CDR1 MNHNY, CDR2 SVGAGI (reference sequence). Losses at the gene ends were 2 bases for V and 6 bases for J; bases not matched to a gene: 4. The CDR3 extends over 14 amino acids. As DNA, the CDR3 is TGTGCCAGCAGTTACGTAGGACTAGGCAATGAGCAGTTCTTC. Protein product: CASSYVGLGNEQFF.

This clone was seen more than once but under ten times. This chain connects TRBV5-6 to TRBJ2-7; D might be TRBD1 (5 bases). The CDR3 length is 13 residues. Germline loops: CDR1 SGHDT, CDR2 YYEEEE. Trimming removed 2 bases from V and 5 bases from J, with 11 bases in between. CDR3 nucleotides: TGTGCCAGCAGCTTTCAGGGTGTCCACGAGCAGTACTTC. It yields the protein CASSFQGVHEQYF. The full variable domain, in which reference TRBV5-6 and TRBJ2-7 provide the parts outside the CDR3, is DAGVTQSPTHLIKTRGQQVTLRCSPKSGHDTVSWYQQALGQGPQFIFQYYEEEERQRGNFPDRFSGHQFPNYSSELNVNALLLGDSALYLCASSFQGVHEQYFGPGTRLTVT.

This chain connects TRBV2 to TRBJ1-1; no clear D. V lost 5 bases and J 3 bases, leaving 13 bases between the germline ends. The CDR3 loop spans 14 amino acids. The germline V gene has CDR1 SNHLY and CDR2 FYNNEI. The chain's CDR3 is CASSPRRSDTEAFF. The CDR3 bases are TGTGCCAGCAGTCCCCGAAGGAGCGACACTGAAGCTTTCTTT.

The chain combines TRBV5-4 with TRBJ2-1; 7 bases align to TRBD1. CDR1 and CDR2 from the germline V gene are SGHNT and YYREEE (reference sequence). CDR3 length: 14 amino acids. With 4 bases clipped from V and 8 bases from J, the junction kept 9 bases outside the gene matches. The CDR3 region has the DNA TGTGCCAGCAGCCAAAAGACAGGGATGGATGAGCAGTTCTTC. Amino acid sequence: CASSQKTGMDEQFF.

This clone has only one observation. The gene calls are TRBV14 and TRBJ2-2; TRBD2 matches 13 bases. CDR1 and CDR2 (germline): SGHDN, FVKESK. V trimming: 1 base; J trimming: 4 bases; junction bases outside the gene matches: 0. This CDR3 has 16 amino acids. CDR3 coding DNA: TGTGCCAGCAGCCAAGGGACTAGCGGGAGCACCGGGGAGCTGTTTTTT. Translating gives CASSQGTSGSTGELFF.

This chain uses TRBV6-7 with TRBJ1-5, with D perhaps matching TRBD1 (6 bases). TRBV6-7 is an ORF; its function is uncertain. The CDR3 runs to 16 residues. Trimming took 6 bases from V and 1 from J, leaving 16 bases between them. The CDR3 loop reads CASRQRTVLSNQPQHF. The CDR3 DNA is TGTGCCAGCAGGCAACGGACAGTACTAAGCAATCAGCCCCAGCATTTT.

CDR3 sequence: CASSVLGGYTDTQYF. CDR3 DNA sequence: TGTGCCAGCAGCGTATTGGGGGGTTACACAGATACGCAGTATTTT. The chain is built from TRBV9 and TRBJ2-3; D possibly corresponds to TRBD2 (6 bases). The CDR3 has 15 amino acids. Per germline, CDR1 SGDLS and CDR2 YYNGEE. Trimming took off 1 base at V and 2 bases at J, with 11 bases between the two ends.

The chain links TRBV5-1 to TRBJ2-3; 7 bases map to TRBD2. There are 14 residues in the CDR3. Looked up from germline, CDR1 is SGHRS and CDR2 is YFSETQ. Trimming at V came to 4 bases and at J to 1 base, leaving 3 bases not matched to a gene. The CDR3 nucleotides read TGCGCCAGCAGCGCGGGGGACGGCACAGATACGCAGTATTTT. Residues: CASSAGDGTDTQYF.

In DNA form, the CDR3 reads TGTGCCAGCAGCTTAGCCTTAGCGGGAGGGACGGAGACCCAGTACTTC. As protein: CASSLALAGGTETQYF. V is TRBV11-2 and J is TRBJ2-5; 11 bases map to TRBD2. CDR3 length: 16 amino acids. The junction had 6 bases not matched to a gene; V was cut back by 1 base and J by 5 bases. Germline lookup yields CDR1 SGHAT and CDR2 FQNNGV.